This TCR beta chain was documented in a study of blood T cell repertoires in COVID-19. Looking at the study overall: Acute and convalescent COVID-19 samples came from the United States, Italy and Spain. PBMCs, B-cell-depleted T cells, or T cells were the source of the cDNA or gDNA that made up the material.

Under the authors' procedure: Amplified reference gene primers provided the basis for estimating nucleated cell counts. The protocol was immunoSEQ multiplex PCR, while the TCRdb copy is restricted to in-frame clones and leaves out a portion. D and trimming come from the DNA, and the V and J calls and clone size come from that table. The table lists roughly 100,000 clones, almost 90% of them singletons. Germline CDR1 reads SGHTA; CDR2 reads FQGNSA. V lost 1 base and J 5 bases, leaving 5 bases between the germline ends. The CDR3 extends over 12 amino acids. J is TRBJ1-1 and V is TRBV7-2; no firm D call. The sequencing sample was made of peripheral blood. This TCR derives from a woman aged 70-85 years with acute or convalescent COVID-19. CDR3 nucleotides: TGTGCCAGCAGCTTAGATCGGACTGAAGCTTTCTTT. Residues: CASSLDRTEAFF.